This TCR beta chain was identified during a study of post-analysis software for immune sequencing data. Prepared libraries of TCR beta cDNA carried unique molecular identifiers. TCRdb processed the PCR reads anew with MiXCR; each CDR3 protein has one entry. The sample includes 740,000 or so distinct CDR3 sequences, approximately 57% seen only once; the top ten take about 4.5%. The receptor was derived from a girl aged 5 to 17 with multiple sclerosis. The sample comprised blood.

The CDR3 is CASSLGGSGRMNTEAFF. Here the CDR3 DNA reads TGCGCCAGCAGCTTGGGAGGGTCGGGGCGGATGAACACTGAAGCTTTCTTT. This chain uses TRBV5-1 with TRBJ1-1, with D perhaps TRBD1 (5 bases). The length of the CDR3 is 17 residues. Germline values: CDR1 SGHRS, CDR2 YFSETQ. Trimming stripped 0 bases from V and 0 bases from J, with 15 bases between.